The 15 T cell receptor beta chains presented below share a single source sample, sequenced in a study of blood T cells in healthy people across ages. A second roughly 7 to 11 cycle PCR used barcoded and J-beta primers. MiXCR, applied by TCRdb to the 5' RACE reads, yields one record per CDR3 protein. The table shows 710,000 or so distinct CDR3 sequences, with approximately 29% occurring only once. Sequencing was done on a sample of blood. Source of these receptors: a woman of 80 years or more in good health.

To note about this clonotype: At one end, the junction sequence differs from germline, possibly due to a read error. This chain connects TRBV19 to TRBJ1-2; D is ambiguous. This CDR3 has 13 amino acids. Germline V gene sequence: CDR1 LNHDA, CDR2 SQIVND (reference sequence). In DNA form, the CDR3 reads TGTGCCAGTAGTAGCAGAGTCGCGTATGGCTACATCTTC. It yields the protein CASSSRVAYGYIF.

This clonotype was counted at least ten times. The rearrangement links TRBV15 to TRBJ2-1, with 7 positions matching TRBD1. Trimming took 1 base from V and 8 from J; bases not matched to a gene: 5. The CDR3 is 14 residues long. Germline V CDR1 and CDR2: LNHNV, YYDKDF (reference sequence). The CDR3 DNA reads TGTGCCACCAGCAGAGGGACAGGTCGTTATGAGCAGTTCTTC. Its protein is CATSRGTGRYEQFF.

This clonotype showed up many times. The genes are TRBV3-1 and TRBJ2-3, with D unclear. The CDR3 contains 15 residues. The V gene lost 1 base and the J gene lost 0 bases, with 8 bases spanning the gap. The germline CDR1 and CDR2 sequences are LGHDT and YNNKEL (reference sequence). The CDR3 reads CASSQAPISTDTQYF. The CDR3, as DNA: TGTGCCAGCAGCCAAGCCCCAATCAGCACAGATACGCAGTATTTT.

The chain is built from TRBV7-3 and TRBJ2-5, with 7 bases fitting TRBD1. V shed 8 bases and J 2 bases; nucleotides not matched to a gene: 5. Germline CDR1 reads SGHTA; CDR2 reads FQGTGA. CDR3 size: 13 residues. CDR3 protein: CASAKGQQETQYF. CDR3 sequence (DNA): TGTGCCAGCGCCAAGGGACAGCAAGAGACCCAGTACTTC.

Concerning this clonotype: A much larger clone differs by one base, so this may be a read error. The chain is built from TRBV30 and TRBJ2-7, with 8 nucleotides matching TRBD2. V was clipped by 3 bases and J by 6 bases; unmatched bases: 7. CDR3 size: 13 residues. Germline CDR1 is GTSNPN and CDR2 is SVGIG (reference sequence). The CDR3 region has the DNA TGTGCCTGGAGGAGCGGGGGATACCCCGAGCAGTACTTC. It codes for CAWRSGGYPEQYF. Filled out from reference TRBV30 and TRBJ2-7, the complete variable domain reads SQTIHQWPATLVQPVGSPLSLECTVEGTSNPNLYWYRQAAGRGLQLLFYSVGIGQISSEVPQNLSASRPQDRQFILSSKKLLLSDSGFYLCAWRSGGYPEQYFGPGTRLTVT.

This clonotype was counted only a few times. V and J are TRBV5-1 and TRBJ2-5; TRBD2 might be the D (5 bases). This CDR3 comprises 15 residues. With 0 bases removed from V and 5 bases from J, the gap between germline ends came to 14 bases. From germline, CDR1 is SGHRS and CDR2 YFSETQ. This chain's CDR3 is CASSLEPRRSETQYF. The DNA for the CDR3 is TGCGCCAGCAGCTTGGAACCCAGGAGGAGCGAGACCCAGTACTTC.

The chain employs TRBV28 and TRBJ2-7, with a tentative D call TRBD2 (6 bases). TRBJ2-4 matches the DNA end more closely, so the J call is doubtful. This CDR3 is 14 amino acids long. CDR1 is MDHEN and CDR2 is SYDVKM in the germline V gene. The chain's CDR3 is CASRPRGGADIQYF. CDR3 nucleotides: TGTGCCAGCAGGCCCCGAGGAGGGGCGGACATTCAGTACTTC.

The gene calls are TRBV25-1 and TRBJ1-1; no clear D gene. From germline, CDR1 is MGHDK and CDR2 SYGVNS. V shed 6 bases and J shed 8 bases, with 16 bases lying between them. The CDR3 extends over 13 amino acids. In nucleotides, the CDR3 is TGTGCCAGCAGGGATACCGGGAGCTTCGAAGCTTTCTTT. It encodes CASRDTGSFEAFF.

This clonotype was recorded only once. V and J are TRBV4-1 and TRBJ1-5; TRBD1 matches at 7 bases. CDR3 length: 20 amino acids. The junction had 19 bases not matched to a gene; V was cut back by 0 bases and J by 5 bases. Germline assignment: CDR1 MGHRA and CDR2 YSYEKL. The CDR3 DNA is TGCGCCAGCAGCCAAGAGAGGGGGCTCCGGGGAACCGGGGTCTATCAGCCCCAGCATTTT. Amino acids: CASSQERGLRGTGVYQPQHF.

Many counts were recorded for this clonotype. The rearrangement joins TRBV4-3 to TRBJ1-2, with D possibly matching TRBD1 (5 bases). This CDR3 region has 12 residues. Germline V lookup: CDR1 LGHNA, CDR2 YSLEER. Trimming removed 4 bases from V and 6 bases from J, with 9 bases in between. The CDR3 reads CASSRDLDGYTF. CDR3 coding DNA: TGCGCCAGCAGCCGGGACCTCGATGGCTACACCTTC.

This clonotype was seen a handful of times. One junction end does not reproduce the germline sequence, and a read error may be involved. CDR3 nucleotide sequence: TGTACCAGCATTACTAGCGGGGGGGCCCCCTACGAGCAGTACTTC. It is translated as CTSITSGGAPYEQYF. The genes are TRBV25-1 and TRBJ2-7; 13 positions agree with TRBD2. Per germline, CDR1 MGHDK and CDR2 SYGVNS. The CDR3 extends over 15 amino acids.

Only one count was recorded for this clonotype. The J gene is TRBJ1-2, the V gene TRBV3-1, with D maybe TRBD1 (6 bases). The germline V gene encodes CDR1 LGHDT and CDR2 YNNKEL (reference sequence). Trimming cost V 4 bases and J 0 bases, with 21 bases left between them. The CDR3 spans 18 residues. The chain's CDR3 is CASSPLKGRGPTNYGYTF. For the CDR3, the DNA is TGTGCCAGCAGCCCGCTAAAGGGACGGGGGCCCACTAACTATGGCTACACCTTC. Variable domain in full (rest from reference TRBV3-1 and TRBJ1-2): DTAVSQTPKYLVTQMGNDKSIKCEQNLGHDTMYWYKQDSKKFLKIMFSYNNKELIINETVPNRFSPKSPDKAHLNLHINSLELGDSAVYFCASSPLKGRGPTNYGYTFGSGTRLTVV.

This clonotype was detected ten times or more. This sequence joins TRBV7-8 and TRBJ2-1; TRBD1 might be the D (6 bases). There are 14 residues in the CDR3. Trimming left V 5 bases short and J 5 bases short, with 13 bases between. Germline CDR1 SGHVS, CDR2 FQNEAQ. As DNA, the CDR3 is TGTGCCAGCAGCACCCACAGGGAGAACAATGAGCAGTTCTTC. Amino acid sequence: CASSTHRENNEQFF.

Many counts were recorded for this clonotype. This sequence joins TRBV18 and TRBJ2-5; 10 bases line up with TRBD2. Germline V CDR1 and CDR2: KGHSH, LQKENI. J lost 2 bases, V lost 2 bases, and 5 bases had no gene match. The CDR3 consists of 16 residues. The CDR3 DNA is TGTGCCAGCTCACCATTACTAGCGGGGATACAAGAGACCCAGTACTTC. Translating gives CASSPLLAGIQETQYF.

CDR3 amino acids: CASSPAQGGTQYF. The CDR3 nucleotides read TGCGCCAGCAGCCCTGCTCAGGGGGGTACGCAGTATTTT. The gene calls are TRBV4-3 and TRBJ2-3; D may be TRBD1 (7 bases). This CDR3 is 13 amino acids long. Trimming took off 4 bases at V and 8 bases at J, with 13 bases between the two ends. Germline V gives CDR1 LGHNA, CDR2 YSLEER.